The clone carrying this TCR beta chain showed up many times. Its antigen remains unidentified. This entry belongs to a study of T-cell memory formation after mild COVID-19. About the research overall: Across donors, TCR clusters were largely donor specific. Whole-study findings and limits: Clones that contracted from day 15 to 85 were balanced CD4/CD8, while later expanders leaned CD4+. The main location of contracting CD4+ clones was CM and EM, and that of contracting CD8+ clones was EMRA. Specificity for SARS-CoV-2 was not confirmed among the second-wave clones peaking on day 37.

The germline gives CDR1 MNHEY, CDR2 SVGAGI. V was clipped by 0 bases and J by 4 bases, with 15 bases between them. This CDR3 spans 16 amino acids. TCRdb called the 5' RACE reads again in MiXCR, with one record for every CDR3 protein. The sample includes roughly 300,000 distinct CDR3 sequences, 8.2% of them seen just once. The TCR comes from a man between 18 and 29 years old who had mild COVID-19 (a few samples of this study predate the infection). Cell type and time point are not known. Material for sequencing was PBMCs or a T cell subset sorted from them (not recorded which). The chain joins TRBV6-5 to TRBJ1-2; tentative D call: TRBD1 (5 bases). CDR3 sequence (DNA): TGTGCCAGCAGTTACTCGGGGCAGGGTAGTTTCTATGGCTACACCTTC. It specifies CASSYSGQGSFYGYTF.